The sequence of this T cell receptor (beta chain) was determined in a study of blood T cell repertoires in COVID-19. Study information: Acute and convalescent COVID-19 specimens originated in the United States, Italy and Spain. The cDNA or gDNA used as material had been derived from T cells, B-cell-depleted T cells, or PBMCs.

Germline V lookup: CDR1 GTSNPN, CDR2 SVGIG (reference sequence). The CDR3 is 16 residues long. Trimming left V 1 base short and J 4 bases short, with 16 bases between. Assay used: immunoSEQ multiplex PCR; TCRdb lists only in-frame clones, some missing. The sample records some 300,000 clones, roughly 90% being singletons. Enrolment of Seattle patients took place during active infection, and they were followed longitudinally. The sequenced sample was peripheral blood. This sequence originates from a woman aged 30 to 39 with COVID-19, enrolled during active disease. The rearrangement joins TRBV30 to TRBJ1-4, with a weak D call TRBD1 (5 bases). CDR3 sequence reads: CAWSGSAGVVNEKLFF. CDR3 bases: TGTGCCTGGAGTGGATCTGCGGGGGTGGTTAATGAAAAACTGTTTTTT.